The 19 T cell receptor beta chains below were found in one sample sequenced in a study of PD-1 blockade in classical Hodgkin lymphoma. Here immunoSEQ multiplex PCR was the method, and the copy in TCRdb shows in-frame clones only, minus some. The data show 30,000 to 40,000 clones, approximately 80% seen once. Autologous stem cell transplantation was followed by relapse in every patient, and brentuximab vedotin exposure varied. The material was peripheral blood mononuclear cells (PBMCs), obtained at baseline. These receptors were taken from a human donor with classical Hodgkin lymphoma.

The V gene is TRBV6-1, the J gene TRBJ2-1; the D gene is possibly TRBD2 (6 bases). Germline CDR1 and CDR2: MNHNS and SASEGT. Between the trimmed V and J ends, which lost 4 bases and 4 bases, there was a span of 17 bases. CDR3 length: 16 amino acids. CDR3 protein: CASSGRRGKRYNEQFF. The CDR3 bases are TGTGCCAGCAGTGGGCGTCGCGGGAAGAGATACAATGAGCAGTTCTTC.

In DNA form, the CDR3 reads TGCGCCAGCAGCGCATCAGGGGGCTGGGATGGCTACACCTTC. Encoded protein: CASSASGGWDGYTF. This rearrangement joins TRBV5-1 to TRBJ1-2, with 8 bases aligning to TRBD1. Looked up from germline, CDR1 is SGHRS and CDR2 is YFSETQ. The CDR3 has 14 residues. V trimming: 4 bases; J trimming: 6 bases; junction bases outside the gene matches: 8.

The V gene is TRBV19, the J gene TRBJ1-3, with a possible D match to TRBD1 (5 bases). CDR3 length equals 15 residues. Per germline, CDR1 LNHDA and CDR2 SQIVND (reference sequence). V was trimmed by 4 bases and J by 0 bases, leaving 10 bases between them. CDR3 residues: CASSRGVVSGNTIYF. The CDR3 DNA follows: TGTGCCAGTAGTAGGGGCGTTGTCTCTGGAAACACCATATATTTT.

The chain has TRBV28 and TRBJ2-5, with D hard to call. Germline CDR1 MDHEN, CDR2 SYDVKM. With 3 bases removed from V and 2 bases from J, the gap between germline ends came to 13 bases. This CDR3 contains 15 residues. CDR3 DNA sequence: TGTGCCAGCAGTTTTAGGGTGAATGCTCAAGAGACCCAGTACTTC. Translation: CASSFRVNAQETQYF.

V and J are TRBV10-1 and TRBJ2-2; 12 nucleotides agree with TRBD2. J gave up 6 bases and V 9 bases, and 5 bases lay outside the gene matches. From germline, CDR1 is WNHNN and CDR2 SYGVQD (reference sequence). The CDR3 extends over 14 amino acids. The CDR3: CARGLAGSPGELFF. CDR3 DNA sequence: TGCGCCAGGGGACTAGCGGGTTCCCCCGGGGAGCTGTTTTTT.

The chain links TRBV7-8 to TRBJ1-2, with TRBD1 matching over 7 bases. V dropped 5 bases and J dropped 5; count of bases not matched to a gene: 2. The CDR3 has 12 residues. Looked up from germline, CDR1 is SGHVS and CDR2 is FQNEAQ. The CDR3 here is CASSKQGYGYTF. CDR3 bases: TGTGCCAGCAGCAAACAGGGGTATGGCTACACCTTC.

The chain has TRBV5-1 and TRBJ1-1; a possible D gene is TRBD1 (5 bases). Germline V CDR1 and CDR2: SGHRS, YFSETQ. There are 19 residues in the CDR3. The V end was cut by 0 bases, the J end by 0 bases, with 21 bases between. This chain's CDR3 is CASSLVVPGLPFMNTEAFF. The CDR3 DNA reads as TGCGCCAGCAGCTTGGTAGTTCCGGGACTCCCGTTCATGAACACTGAAGCTTTCTTT.

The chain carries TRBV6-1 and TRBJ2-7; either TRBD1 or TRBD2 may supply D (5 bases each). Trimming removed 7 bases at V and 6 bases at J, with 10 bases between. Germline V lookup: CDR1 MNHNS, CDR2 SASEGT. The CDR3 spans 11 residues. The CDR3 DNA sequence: TGTGCCAGCAAGATGGGACCCGAGCAGTACTTC. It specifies CASKMGPEQYF.

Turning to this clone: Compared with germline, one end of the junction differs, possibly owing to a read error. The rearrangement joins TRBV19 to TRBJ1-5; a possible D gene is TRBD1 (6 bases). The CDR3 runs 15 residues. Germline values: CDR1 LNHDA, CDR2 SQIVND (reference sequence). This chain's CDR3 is CVSNDVLGGGQPQHF. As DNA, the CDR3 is TGTGTCAGTAACGATGTGCTGGGAGGGGGTCAGCCCCAGCATTTT.

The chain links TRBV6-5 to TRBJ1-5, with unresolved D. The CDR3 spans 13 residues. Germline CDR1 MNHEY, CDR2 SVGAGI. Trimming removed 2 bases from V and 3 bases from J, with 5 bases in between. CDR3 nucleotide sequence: TGTGCCAGCAGTTACAGGGCCAATCAGCCCCAGCATTTT. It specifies CASSYRANQPQHF.

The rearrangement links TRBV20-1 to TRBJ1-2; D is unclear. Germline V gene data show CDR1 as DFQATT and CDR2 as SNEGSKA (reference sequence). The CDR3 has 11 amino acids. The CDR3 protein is CSAGPTYGYTF. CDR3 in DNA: TGCAGCGCCGGGCCGACCTATGGCTACACCTTC.

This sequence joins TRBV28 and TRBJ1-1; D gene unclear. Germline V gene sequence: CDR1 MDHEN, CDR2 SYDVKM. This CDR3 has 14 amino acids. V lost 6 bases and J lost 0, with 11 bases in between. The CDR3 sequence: CASSLGRMNTEAFF. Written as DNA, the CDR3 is TGTGCCAGCAGCCTCGGACGGATGAACACTGAAGCTTTCTTT.

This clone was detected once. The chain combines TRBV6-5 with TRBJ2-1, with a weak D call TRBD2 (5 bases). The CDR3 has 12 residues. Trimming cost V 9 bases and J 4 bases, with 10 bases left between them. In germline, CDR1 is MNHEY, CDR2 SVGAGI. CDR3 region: CASWENYNEQFF. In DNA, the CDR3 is TGTGCCAGTTGGGAGAATTACAATGAGCAGTTCTTC.

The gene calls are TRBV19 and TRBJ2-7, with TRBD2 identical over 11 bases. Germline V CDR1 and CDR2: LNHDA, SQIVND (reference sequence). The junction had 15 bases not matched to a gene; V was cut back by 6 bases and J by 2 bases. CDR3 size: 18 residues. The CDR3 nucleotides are TGTGCCAGTAGAAGGAGTCCCGGGACTAGCGGATCTACCTACGAGCAGTACTTC. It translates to CASRRSPGTSGSTYEQYF. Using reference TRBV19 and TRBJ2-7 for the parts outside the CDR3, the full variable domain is DGGITQSPKYLFRKEGQNVTLSCEQNLNHDAMYWYRQDPGQGLRLIYYSQIVNDFQKGDIAEGYSVSREKKESFPLTVTSAQKNPTAFYLCASRRSPGTSGSTYEQYFGPGTRLTVT.

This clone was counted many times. The CDR3 spells CASSLQGSAYEQYF. CDR3 sequence (DNA): TGTGCCAGCAGTTTACAGGGGTCGGCCTACGAGCAGTACTTC. This chain links TRBV7-2 with TRBJ2-7, with 7 bases identical to TRBD1. Germline V gene sequence: CDR1 SGHTA, CDR2 FQGNSA. Unmatched junction bases numbered 7, after V lost 6 bases and J lost 2 bases. The CDR3 totals 14 residues.

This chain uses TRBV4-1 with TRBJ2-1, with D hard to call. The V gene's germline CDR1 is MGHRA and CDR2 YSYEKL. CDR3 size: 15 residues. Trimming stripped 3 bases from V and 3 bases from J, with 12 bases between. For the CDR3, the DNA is TGCGCCAGCAGCCAGGCTTTCTATAGCTACAATGAGCAGTTCTTC. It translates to CASSQAFYSYNEQFF.

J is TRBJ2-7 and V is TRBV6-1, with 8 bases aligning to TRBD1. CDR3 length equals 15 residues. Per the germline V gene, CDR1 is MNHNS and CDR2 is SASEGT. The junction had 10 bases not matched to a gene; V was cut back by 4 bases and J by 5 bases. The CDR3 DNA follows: TGTGCCAGCAGTGGATTTGACAGGGGCCGTAACGAGCAGTACTTC. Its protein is CASSGFDRGRNEQYF.

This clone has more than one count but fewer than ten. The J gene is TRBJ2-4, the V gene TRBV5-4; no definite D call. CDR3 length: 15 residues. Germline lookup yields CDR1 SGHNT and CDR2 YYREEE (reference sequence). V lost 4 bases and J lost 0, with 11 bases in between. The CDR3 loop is CASSDIPGAKNIQYF. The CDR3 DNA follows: TGTGCCAGCAGCGATATACCAGGAGCCAAAAACATTCAGTACTTC.

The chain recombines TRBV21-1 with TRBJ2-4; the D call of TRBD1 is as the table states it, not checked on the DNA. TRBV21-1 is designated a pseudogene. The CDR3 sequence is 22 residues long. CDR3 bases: TGTGCCAGCAGCAAAGCGTTCTCGCACGGGACAGGGGGCGGCGTTGGCAAAAACATTCAGTACTTC. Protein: CASSKAFSHGTGGGVGKNIQYF.